This T cell receptor (beta chain) comes out of a study of blood T cell repertoires in COVID-19. Study-wide background: Specimens from acute and convalescent COVID-19 originated in the United States, Italy and Spain.

The CDR3 length is 15 residues. CDR1 is SGHRS, CDR2 YFSETQ, per germline. Trimming pared 3 bases from V and 4 bases from J, leaving 14 bases between. Profiled with immunoSEQ multiplex PCR; TCRdb holds only in-frame clones, not every one. This sample yields some 28,000 clones, of which about 85% are seen a single time; roughly 9.9% belongs to the top ten. The clonotype originates from a human donor in a cohort sampled during active COVID-19. V and J are TRBV5-1 and TRBJ1-3, with D unresolved. Material for sequencing was peripheral blood. The CDR3 reads CASSSMGTGGNTIYF. In DNA, the CDR3 is TGCGCCAGCAGCTCGATGGGAACGGGAGGAAACACCATATATTTT.